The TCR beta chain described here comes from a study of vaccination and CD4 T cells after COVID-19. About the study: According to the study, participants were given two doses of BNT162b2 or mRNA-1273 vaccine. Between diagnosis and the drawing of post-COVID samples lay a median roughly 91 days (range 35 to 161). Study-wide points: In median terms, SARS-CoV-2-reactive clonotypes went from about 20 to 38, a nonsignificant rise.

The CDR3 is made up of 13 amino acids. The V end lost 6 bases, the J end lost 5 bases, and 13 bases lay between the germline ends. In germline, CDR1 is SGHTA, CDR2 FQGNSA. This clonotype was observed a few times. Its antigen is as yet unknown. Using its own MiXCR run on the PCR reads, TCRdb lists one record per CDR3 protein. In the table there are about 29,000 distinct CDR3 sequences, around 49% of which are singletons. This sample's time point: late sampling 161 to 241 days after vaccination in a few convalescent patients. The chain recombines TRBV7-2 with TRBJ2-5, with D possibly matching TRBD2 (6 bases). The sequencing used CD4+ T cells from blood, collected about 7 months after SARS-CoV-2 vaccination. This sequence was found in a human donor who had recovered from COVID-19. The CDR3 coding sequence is TGTGCCAGCAGACAGGACTATTTCGAGACCCAGTACTTC. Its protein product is CASRQDYFETQYF.